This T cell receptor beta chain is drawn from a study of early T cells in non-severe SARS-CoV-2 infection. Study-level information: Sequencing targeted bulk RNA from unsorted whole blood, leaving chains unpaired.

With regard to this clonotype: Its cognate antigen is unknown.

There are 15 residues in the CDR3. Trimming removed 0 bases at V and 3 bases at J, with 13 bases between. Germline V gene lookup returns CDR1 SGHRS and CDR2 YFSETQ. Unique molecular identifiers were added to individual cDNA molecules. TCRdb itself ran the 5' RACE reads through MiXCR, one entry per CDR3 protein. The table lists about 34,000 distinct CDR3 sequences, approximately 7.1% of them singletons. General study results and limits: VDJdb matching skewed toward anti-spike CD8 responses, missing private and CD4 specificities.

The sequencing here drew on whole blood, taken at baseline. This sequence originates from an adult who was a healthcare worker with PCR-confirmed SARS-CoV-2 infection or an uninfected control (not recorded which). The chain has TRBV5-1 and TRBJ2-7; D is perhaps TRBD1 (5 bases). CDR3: CASSLVTAPGYEQYF. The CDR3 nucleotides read TGCGCCAGCAGCTTGGTGACAGCGCCCGGCTACGAGCAGTACTTC.